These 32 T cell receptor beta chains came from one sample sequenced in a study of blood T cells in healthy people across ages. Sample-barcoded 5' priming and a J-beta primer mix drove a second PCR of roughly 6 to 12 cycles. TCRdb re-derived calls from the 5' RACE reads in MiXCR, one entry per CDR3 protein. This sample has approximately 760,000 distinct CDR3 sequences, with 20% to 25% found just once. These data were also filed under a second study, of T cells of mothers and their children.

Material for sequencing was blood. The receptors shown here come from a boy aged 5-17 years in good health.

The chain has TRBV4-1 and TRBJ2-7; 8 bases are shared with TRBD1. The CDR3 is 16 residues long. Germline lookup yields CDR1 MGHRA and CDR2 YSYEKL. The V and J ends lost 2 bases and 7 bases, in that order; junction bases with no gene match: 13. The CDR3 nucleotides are TGCGCCAGCAGCCAACATCCGGGACAGGCCCTTTTAGAGCAGTACTTC. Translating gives CASSQHPGQALLEQYF.

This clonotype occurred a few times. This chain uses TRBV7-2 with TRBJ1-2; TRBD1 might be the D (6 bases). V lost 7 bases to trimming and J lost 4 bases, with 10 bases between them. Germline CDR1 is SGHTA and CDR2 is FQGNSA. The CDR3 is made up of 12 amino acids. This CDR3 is CASTLDSYGYTF. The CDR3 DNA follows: TGTGCCAGCACCCTGGACAGCTATGGCTACACCTTC.

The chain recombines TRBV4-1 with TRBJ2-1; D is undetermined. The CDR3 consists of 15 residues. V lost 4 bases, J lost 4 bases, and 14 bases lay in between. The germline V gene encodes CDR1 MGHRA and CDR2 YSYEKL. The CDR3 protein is CASSLGWEDYNEQFF. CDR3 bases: TGCGCCAGCAGCCTCGGATGGGAAGATTACAATGAGCAGTTCTTC.

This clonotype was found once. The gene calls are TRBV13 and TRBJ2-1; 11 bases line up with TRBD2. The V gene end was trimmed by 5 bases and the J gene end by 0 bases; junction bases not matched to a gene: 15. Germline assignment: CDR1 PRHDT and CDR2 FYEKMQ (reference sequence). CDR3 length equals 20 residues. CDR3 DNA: TGTGCCAGCAGCCCAAGGGTCGGTGGACTAGCGGGCTACTCCTACAATGAGCAGTTCTTC. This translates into CASSPRVGGLAGYSYNEQFF. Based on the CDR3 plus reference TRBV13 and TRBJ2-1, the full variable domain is AAGVIQSPRHLIKEKRETATLKCYPIPRHDTVYWYQQGPGQDPQFLISFYEKMQSDKGSIPDRFSAQQFSDYHSELNMSSLELGDSALYFCASSPRVGGLAGYSYNEQFFGPGTRLTVL.

Here the CDR3 reads CASIPGQGINNEQFF. The DNA of the CDR3 is TGTGCCAGCATACCCGGACAGGGGATAAACAATGAGCAGTTCTTC. This chain uses TRBV2 with TRBJ2-5; 9 bases match TRBD1. The DNA end lines up better with TRBJ2-1; the J call may be wrong. Germline lookup yields CDR1 SNHLY and CDR2 FYNNEI. The CDR3 is made up of 15 amino acids.

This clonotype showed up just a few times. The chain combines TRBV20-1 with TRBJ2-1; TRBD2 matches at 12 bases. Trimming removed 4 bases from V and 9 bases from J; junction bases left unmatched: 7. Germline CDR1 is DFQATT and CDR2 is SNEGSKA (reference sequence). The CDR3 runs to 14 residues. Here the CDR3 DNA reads TGCAGTGCTACTAGCGGGAGGGCCCTCGGTGAGCAGTTCTTC. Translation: CSATSGRALGEQFF.

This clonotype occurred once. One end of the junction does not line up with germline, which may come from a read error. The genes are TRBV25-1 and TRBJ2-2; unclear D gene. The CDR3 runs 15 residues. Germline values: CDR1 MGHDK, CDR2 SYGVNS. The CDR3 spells CAGSASQSNTGELFF. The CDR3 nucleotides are TGTGCCGGCAGTGCATCCCAATCGAACACCGGGGAGCTGTTTTTT.

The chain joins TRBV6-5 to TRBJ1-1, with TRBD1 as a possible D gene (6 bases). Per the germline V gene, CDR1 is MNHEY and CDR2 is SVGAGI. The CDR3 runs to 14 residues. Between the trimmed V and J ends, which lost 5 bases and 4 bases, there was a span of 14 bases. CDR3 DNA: TGTGCCAGCAGTAAAACAGGGTGGGGCACTGAAGCTTTCTTT. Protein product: CASSKTGWGTEAFF.

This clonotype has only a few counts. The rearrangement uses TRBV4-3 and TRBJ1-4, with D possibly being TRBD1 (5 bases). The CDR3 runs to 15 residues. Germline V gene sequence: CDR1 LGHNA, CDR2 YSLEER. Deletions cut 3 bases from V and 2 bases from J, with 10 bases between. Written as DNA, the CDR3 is TGCGCCAGCAGCCAGGGGCTTGGTACTAATGAAAAACTGTTTTTT. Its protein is CASSQGLGTNEKLFF.

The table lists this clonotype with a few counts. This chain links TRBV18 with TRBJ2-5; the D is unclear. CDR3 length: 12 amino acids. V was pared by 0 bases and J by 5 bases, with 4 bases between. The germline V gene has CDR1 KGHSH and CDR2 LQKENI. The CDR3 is CASSPPKETQYF. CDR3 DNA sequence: TGTGCCAGCTCACCACCGAAGGAGACCCAGTACTTC.

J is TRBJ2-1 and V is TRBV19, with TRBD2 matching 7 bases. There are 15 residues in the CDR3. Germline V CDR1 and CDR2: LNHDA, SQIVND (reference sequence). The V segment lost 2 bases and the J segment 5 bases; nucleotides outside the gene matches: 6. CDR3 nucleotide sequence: TGTGCCAGTAGTATATACCCCGGGGGGAACAATGAGCAGTTCTTC. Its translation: CASSIYPGGNNEQFF.

The CDR3: CAWSDQGGTEAFF. In DNA, the CDR3 is TGTGCCTGGAGTGACCAGGGGGGCACTGAAGCTTTCTTT. The chain combines TRBV30 with TRBJ1-1, with 7 bases matching TRBD1. The CDR3 is 13 residues long. The V and J ends lost 1 base and 4 bases, in that order; junction bases with no gene match: 3. From germline, CDR1 is GTSNPN and CDR2 SVGIG (reference sequence).

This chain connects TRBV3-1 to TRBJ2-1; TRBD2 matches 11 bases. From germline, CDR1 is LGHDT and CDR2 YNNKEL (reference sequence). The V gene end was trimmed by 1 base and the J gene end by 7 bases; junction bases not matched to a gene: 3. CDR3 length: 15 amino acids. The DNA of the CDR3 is TGTGCCAGCAGCCAAGTAGCGGGAGGGCCGAATGAGCAGTTCTTC. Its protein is CASSQVAGGPNEQFF.

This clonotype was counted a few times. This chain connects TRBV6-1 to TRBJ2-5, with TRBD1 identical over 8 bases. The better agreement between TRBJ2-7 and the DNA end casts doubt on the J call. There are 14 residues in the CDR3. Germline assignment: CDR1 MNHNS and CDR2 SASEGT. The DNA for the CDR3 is TGTGCCAGCAGTGGTCGGACAGGGTTGTACGAGCAGTACTTC. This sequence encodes CASSGRTGLYEQYF.

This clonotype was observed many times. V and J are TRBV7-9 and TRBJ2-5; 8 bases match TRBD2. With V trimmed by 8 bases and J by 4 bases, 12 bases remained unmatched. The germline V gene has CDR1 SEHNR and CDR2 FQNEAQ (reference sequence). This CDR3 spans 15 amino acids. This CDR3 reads CASSNGGGIRETQYF. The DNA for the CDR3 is TGTGCCAGCTCCAATGGCGGGGGGATACGAGAGACCCAGTACTTC.

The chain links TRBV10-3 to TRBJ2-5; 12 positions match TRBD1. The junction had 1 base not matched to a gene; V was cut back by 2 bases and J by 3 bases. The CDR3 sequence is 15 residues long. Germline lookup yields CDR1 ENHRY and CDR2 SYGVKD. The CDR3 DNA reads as TGTGCCATCAGTGAGGGGACAGGGGGCGAAGAGACCCAGTACTTC. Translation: CAISEGTGGEETQYF.

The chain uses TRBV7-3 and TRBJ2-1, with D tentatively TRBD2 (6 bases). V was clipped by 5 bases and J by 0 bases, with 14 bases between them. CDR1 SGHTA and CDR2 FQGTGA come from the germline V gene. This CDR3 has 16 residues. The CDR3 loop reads CASSRAGGNSYNEQFF. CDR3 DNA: TGTGCCAGCAGCCGCGCTGGCGGGAACTCCTACAATGAGCAGTTCTTC. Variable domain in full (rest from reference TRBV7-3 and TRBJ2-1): GAGVSQTPSNKVTEKGKYVELRCDPISGHTALYWYRQSLGQGPEFLIYFQGTGAADDSGLPNDRFFAVRPEGSVSTLKIQRTERGDSAVYLCASSRAGGNSYNEQFFGPGTRLTVL.

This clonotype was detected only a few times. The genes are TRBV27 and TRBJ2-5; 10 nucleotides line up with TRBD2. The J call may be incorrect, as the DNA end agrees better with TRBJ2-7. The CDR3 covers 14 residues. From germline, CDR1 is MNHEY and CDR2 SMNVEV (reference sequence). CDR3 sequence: CASSFTSGITEQYF. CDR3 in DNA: TGTGCCAGCAGTTTCACTAGCGGGATTACCGAGCAGTACTTC.

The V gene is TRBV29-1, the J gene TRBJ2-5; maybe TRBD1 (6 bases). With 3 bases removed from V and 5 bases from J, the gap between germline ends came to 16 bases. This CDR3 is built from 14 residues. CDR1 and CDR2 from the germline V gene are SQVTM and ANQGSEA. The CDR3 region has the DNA TGCAGCGTTGAGAACAGGGACGAGGGGGAGACCCAGTACTTC. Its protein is CSVENRDEGETQYF.

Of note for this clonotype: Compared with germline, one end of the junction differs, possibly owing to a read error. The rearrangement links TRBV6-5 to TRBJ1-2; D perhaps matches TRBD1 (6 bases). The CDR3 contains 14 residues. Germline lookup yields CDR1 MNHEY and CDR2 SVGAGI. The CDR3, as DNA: TGTGCCAGCAGTCCTCACAGGGACAACTATGACTACACCTTC. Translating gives CASSPHRDNYDYTF.

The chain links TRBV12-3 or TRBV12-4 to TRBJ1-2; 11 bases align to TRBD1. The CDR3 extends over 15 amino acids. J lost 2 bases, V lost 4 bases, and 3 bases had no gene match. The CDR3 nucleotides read TGTGCCAGCAGTTCCGGGACAGGGGGGAACTATGGCTACACCTTC. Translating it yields CASSSGTGGNYGYTF.

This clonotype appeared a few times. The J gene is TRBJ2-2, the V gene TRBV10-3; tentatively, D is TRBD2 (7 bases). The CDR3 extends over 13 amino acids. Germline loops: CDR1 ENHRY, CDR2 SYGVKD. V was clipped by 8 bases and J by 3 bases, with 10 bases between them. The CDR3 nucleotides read TGTGCCATCGGGGGGGCCTACACCGGGGAGCTGTTTTTT. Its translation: CAIGGAYTGELFF.

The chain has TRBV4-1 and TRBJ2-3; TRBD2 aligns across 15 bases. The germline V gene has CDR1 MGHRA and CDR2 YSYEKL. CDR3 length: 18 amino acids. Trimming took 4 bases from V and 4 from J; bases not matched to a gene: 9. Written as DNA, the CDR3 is TGCGCCAGCAGCCGGATCGGGACTAGCGGGAGGAGTGCAGATACGCAGTATTTT. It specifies CASSRIGTSGRSADTQYF.

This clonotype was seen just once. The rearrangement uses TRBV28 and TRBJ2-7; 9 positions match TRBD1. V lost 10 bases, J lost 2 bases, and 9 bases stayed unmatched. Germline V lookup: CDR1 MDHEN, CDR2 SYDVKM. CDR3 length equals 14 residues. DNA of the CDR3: TGTGCCACCGGACAGGGGACCAGGGCCTACGAGCAGTACTTC. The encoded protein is CATGQGTRAYEQYF.

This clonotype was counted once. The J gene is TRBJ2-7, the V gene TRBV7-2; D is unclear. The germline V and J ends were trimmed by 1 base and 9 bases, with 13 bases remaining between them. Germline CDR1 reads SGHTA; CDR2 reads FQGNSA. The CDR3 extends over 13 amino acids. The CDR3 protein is CASSLDPPLGQYF. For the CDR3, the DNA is TGTGCCAGCAGCTTAGATCCCCCCCTGGGGCAGTACTTC.

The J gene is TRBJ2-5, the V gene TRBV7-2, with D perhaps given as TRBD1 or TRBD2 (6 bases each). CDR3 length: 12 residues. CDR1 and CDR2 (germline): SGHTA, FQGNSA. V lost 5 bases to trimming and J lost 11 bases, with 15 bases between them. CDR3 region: CASSMLGGVQYF. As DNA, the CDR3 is TGTGCCAGCAGCATGCTGGGGGGCGTACAGTACTTC.

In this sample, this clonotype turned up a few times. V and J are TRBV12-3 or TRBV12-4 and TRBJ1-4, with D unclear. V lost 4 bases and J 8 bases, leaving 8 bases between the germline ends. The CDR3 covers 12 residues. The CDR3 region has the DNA TGTGCCAGCAGTTCCAGTCCCGAAAAACTGTTTTTT. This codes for CASSSSPEKLFF.

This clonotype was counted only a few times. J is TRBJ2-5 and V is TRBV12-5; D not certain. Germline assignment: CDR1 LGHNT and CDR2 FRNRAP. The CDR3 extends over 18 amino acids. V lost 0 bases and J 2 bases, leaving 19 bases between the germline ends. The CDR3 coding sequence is TGTGCTAGTGGTTTGGTACAATTGGGGTGGACCAAGCAAGAGACCCAGTACTTC. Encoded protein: CASGLVQLGWTKQETQYF.

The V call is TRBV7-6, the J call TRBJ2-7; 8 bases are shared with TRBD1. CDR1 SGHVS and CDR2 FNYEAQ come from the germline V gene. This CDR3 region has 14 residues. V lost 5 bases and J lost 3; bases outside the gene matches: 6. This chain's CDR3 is CASSPNRGNYEQYF. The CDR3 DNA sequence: TGTGCCAGCAGCCCTAACAGGGGGAACTACGAGCAGTACTTC.

CDR3 nucleotide sequence: TGTGCCACCAGCAGAATTAACGAAAAACTGTTTTTT. Translated: CATSRINEKLFF. This sequence joins TRBV15 and TRBJ1-4; D unclear. CDR3 length: 12 residues. Germline-derived CDR1 and CDR2 are LNHNV and YYDKDF (reference sequence). The V and J ends lost 2 bases and 8 bases respectively, with 6 bases between them.

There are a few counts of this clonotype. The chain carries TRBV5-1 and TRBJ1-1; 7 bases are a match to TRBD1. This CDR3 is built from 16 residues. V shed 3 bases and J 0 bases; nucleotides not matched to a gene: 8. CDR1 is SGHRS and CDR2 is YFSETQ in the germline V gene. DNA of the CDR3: TGCGCCAGCAGCTCCGGGACAGCCTACATGAACACTGAAGCTTTCTTT. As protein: CASSSGTAYMNTEAFF.

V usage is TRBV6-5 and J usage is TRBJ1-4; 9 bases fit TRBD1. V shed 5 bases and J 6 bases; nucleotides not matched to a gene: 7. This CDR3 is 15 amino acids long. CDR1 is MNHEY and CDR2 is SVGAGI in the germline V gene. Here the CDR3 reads CASSPSRDRDEKLFF. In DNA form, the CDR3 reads TGTGCCAGCAGTCCCTCCCGGGACAGGGATGAAAAACTGTTTTTT.